This T cell receptor beta chain was found in a study of shared clonotypes between healthy human individuals. As concerns this clone: The antigen is undetermined.

Whole-study results and caveats: Depth was large, yet rarefaction showed that sorted-subset sequencing was incomplete. Compared with memory subsets, naive subsets generally had larger estimated richness.

Germline loops: CDR1 SGHDT, CDR2 YYEEEE. The CDR3 contains 18 residues. Deletions cut 0 bases from V and 2 bases from J, with 21 bases between. Sorted-subset replicate PCR reactions contained approximately 190 ng DNA, corresponding to around 30,000 T cell genomes. Sequencing was performed with immunoSEQ multiplex PCR; in TCRdb, only in-frame clones are kept and a portion is missing. The data hold 2.5 million or so clones, with roughly nine tenths observed a single time. This sequence joins TRBV5-6 and TRBJ2-7, with D perhaps matching TRBD1 (5 bases). This receptor was obtained from a man between 18 and 35 years old in good health. Input material: naive CD4+ T cells sorted from blood. The sample's subset: CD45RA+ positively selected. CDR3 region: CASSLVQGFLDLPYEQYF. As DNA, the CDR3 is TGTGCCAGCAGCTTGGTTCAGGGTTTCCTCGATCTACCCTACGAGCAGTACTTC.